The clone carrying this TCR beta chain has only a few counts. The sample comes from a study of beta chain features in type 1 diabetes. Germline CDR1 is SQVTM and CDR2 is ANQGSEA. This CDR3 has 16 residues. J gave up 0 bases and V 3 bases, and 6 bases lay outside the gene matches. As every portion of the isolated RNA was reverse transcribed, the sequencing read expressed TCRB transcripts. Here immunoSEQ multiplex PCR was the method, and the copy in TCRdb shows in-frame clones only, minus some. Among around 250,000 clones, roughly 13% were seen once, and the ten largest hold about 0.024%. Source material: naive CD4+ T cells from blood. The chain employs TRBV29-1 and TRBJ2-7, with 12 bases aligning to TRBD1. The source is a middle-aged woman in good health. The CDR3 nucleotides read TGCAGCGTTGACATGGGACAGGGGGCCCACTCCTACGAGCAGTACTTC. Its protein is CSVDMGQGAHSYEQYF.